This T cell receptor beta chain is drawn from a study of blood T cells in healthy people across ages. The overall study: Per two T cells, template switching captured roughly one barcoded beta molecule. Overall study findings and caveats: Greater diversity and more naive CD4+ cells were seen in long-lived donors than in aged donors. Naive T cell percentage by flow cytometry tracked strongly with beta diversity.

Next came a second PCR, run for roughly 6 to 11 cycles, which used a sample-barcoded 5' primer along with a J-beta primer mix. From the 5' RACE reads, TCRdb called clonotypes with MiXCR, one entry per CDR3 protein. The table shows 1.5 million to 2 million distinct CDR3 sequences, with less than 50% occurring only once. As to this clonotype: Its antigen is unknown.

Looked up from germline, CDR1 is MNHEY and CDR2 is SMNVEV (reference sequence). V lost 5 bases and J lost 4; bases outside the gene matches: 7. The CDR3 is 15 amino acids. What was sequenced was blood. The receptor was derived from a woman between 35 and 50 years old in good health. V is TRBV27 and J is TRBJ2-7; TRBD2 matches at 11 bases. In DNA form, the CDR3 reads TGTGCCAGCAGTGCTCCGGGACTAGCGGTATACGAGCAGTACTTC. Translation: CASSAPGLAVYEQYF.